The rows below give T cell receptor beta chains drawn from one sample of a study of graft-versus-host responses after intestinal transplantation. These receptors lack a known antigen. TCRdb keeps only in-frame clones here, not all; method: immunoSEQ multiplex PCR. The data contain approximately 97,000 clones, around 90% of them singletons. Sample: unstimulated CD8+ T cells sorted from spleen or lymph node cells, taken before transplant. Receptors originate from a human donor who was the organ donor for an intestinal transplant. Both conserved end residues are part of each CDR3. A D gene is named only where the DNA matches it firmly. Expanded clones get a size class; other rows say once, few or many, or leave the size out.

clone size	V gene	J gene	D gene	CDR3 DNA	CDR3 protein
.	TRBV5-1	TRBJ1-4	.	TGCGCCAGCAGCGGGACACAAGGGGGTGAAAAACTGTTTTTT	CASSGTQGGEKLFF
.	TRBV2	TRBJ2-7	.	TGTGCCAGCAGTGAAGCCCCAGGAAGGATCTTC	CASSEAPGRIF
.	TRBV5-1	TRBJ1-2	TRBD1	TGCGCCAGCAACAAGGCCGGGACAGACGCTTCTACCTTC	CASNKAGTDASTF
.	TRBV4-1	TRBJ2-5	.	TGCGCCAGCAGTGCGGCGGGGTCCCCCCGGGAGCACTTC	CASSAAGSPREHF
.	TRBV30	TRBJ2-7	.	TGTGCCTGGATAAAGGGGGTAGAAGAGCAGTACTTC	CAWIKGVEEQYF
once	TRBV4-1	TRBJ1-5	TRBD1	TGCGCCAGCAGCCAATATCCGGGACAGGACAATCAGCCCCAGCATTTT	CASSQYPGQDNQPQHF
.	TRBV10-1	TRBJ2-7	TRBD2	TGCGCCAGCAGTGAGATAGCGGGGACAATTTACGAGCAGTACTTC	CASSEIAGTIYEQYF
once	TRBV4-1	TRBJ2-2	.	TGCGCCAGCAGCCAAGAGGGCCTTCTTAACACCGGGGAGCTGTTTTTT	CASSQEGLLNTGELFF
.	TRBV13	TRBJ2-7	TRBD1	TGTGCCAGCAGGCAAGCCGATGACAGGGGGCCCTACGAGCAGTACTTC	CASRQADDRGPYEQYF
.	TRBV4-1	TRBJ2-7	.	TGCGCCAGCAGCCCGGGGAGGCTATTTGCGGCGGTTCTCAGCTCCTACGAGCAGTACTTC	CASSPGRLFAAVLSSYEQYF
.	TRBV14	TRBJ2-7	.	TGTGCCAGCAGCCACCGTTCAGGGCTCTACGAGCAGTACTTC	CASSHRSGLYEQYF
.	TRBV27	TRBJ2-1	.	TGTGCCAGCACTCACTTCCTAGCGAGTAATGAGCAGTTCTTC	CASTHFLASNEQFF
once	TRBV9	TRBJ2-7	TRBD2	TGTGCCAGCAGCGTAGTGGATAGCGGGTACGAGCAGTACTTC	CASSVVDSGYEQYF
.	TRBV4-1	TRBJ2-5	TRBD2	TGCGCCAGCAGCCTCATACTAGCGGGGGGACAAGAGACCCAGTACTTC	CASSLILAGGQETQYF
once	TRBV2	TRBJ1-2	.	TGTGCCAGCAGTCAGCCAATAGGACAAAACAGAGGCTACACCTTC	CASSQPIGQNRGYTF
once	TRBV9	TRBJ2-7	TRBD1	TGTGCCAGCAGCGTAGGGGGACAGGGCCCTTTCTACGAGCAGTACTTC	CASSVGGQGPFYEQYF
.	TRBV27	TRBJ2-3	TRBD1	TGTGCCAGCAACCAAAGGGGGCCGGGACAGGGCACAGATACGCAGTATTTT	CASNQRGPGQGTDTQYF
.	TRBV5-1	TRBJ1-1	.	TGCGCCAGCAAAATCGCAGGGGAGAACACTGAAGCTTTCTTT	CASKIAGENTEAFF
.	TRBV19	TRBJ1-6	.	TGTGCCAGTAGTATGGAGAGCTCCTATAATTCACCCCTCCACTTT	CASSMESSYNSPLHF
.	TRBV28	TRBJ2-3	.	TGTGCCAGTCTGCTTGGGCAGCTGTCAGATACGCAGTATTTT	CASLLGQLSDTQYF
.	TRBV15	TRBJ1-1	.	TGTGCCACCAGCAGAGATCGTGGGCAGGTTGAAGCTTTCTTT	CATSRDRGQVEAFF
.	TRBV4-1	TRBJ2-1	TRBD2	TGCGCCAGCAGCAATAGGCGGGAGGTCTACAATGAGCAGTTCTTC	CASSNRREVYNEQFF
few	TRBV11-3	TRBJ1-1	TRBD1	TGTGCCAGCAGCTTGGTCCGACAGGGTCTTACTGAAGCTTTCTTT	CASSLVRQGLTEAFF
.	TRBV9	TRBJ1-4	TRBD1	TGTGCCAGCAGCACGGGGACAGGCCTTAATGAAAAACTGTTTTTT	CASSTGTGLNEKLFF
.	TRBV2	TRBJ2-2	TRBD2	TGTGCCAGCAGGCTAGCGGGGGGGCCGTCATCCGGGGAGCTGTTTTTT	CASRLAGGPSSGELFF
once	TRBV6-1	TRBJ2-1	.	TGTGCCAGCAGCCGACCCGGGACAAGAGGCGATGAGCAGTTCTTC	CASSRPGTRGDEQFF
.	TRBV6-6	TRBJ2-5	TRBD2	TGTGCCAGCAGTTACGCGGGACTAGCGGGGATAGAGACCCAGTACTTC	CASSYAGLAGIETQYF
.	TRBV10-1	TRBJ2-4	.	TGCGCCAGCAGTGAGGGTGGGCAGCTCCTAGCCAAAAACATTCAGTACTTC	CASSEGGQLLAKNIQYF
.	TRBV7-3	TRBJ2-1	TRBD2	TGTGCCAGCAGCCTGACTAGCGGTGAGCAGTTCTTC	CASSLTSGEQFF
.	TRBV5-5	TRBJ2-1	TRBD2	TGTGCCAGCAGTTTTGCGGGACTAGCGAATGAGCAGTTCTTC	CASSFAGLANEQFF
.	TRBV9	TRBJ2-3	.	TGTGCCAGCAGCGTAGTTCTAGCGAACACAGATACGCAGTATTTT	CASSVVLANTDTQYF
.	TRBV4-1	TRBJ1-1	.	TGCGCCAGCAGCCCAGTAGGGGGTACTGAAGCTTTCTTT	CASSPVGGTEAFF
.	TRBV9	TRBJ1-2	TRBD1	TGTGCCAGCAGCCAGGACAGGCCCTATGGCTACACCTTC	CASSQDRPYGYTF
.	TRBV2	TRBJ2-3	TRBD2	TGTGCCAGCAGGGAATTTAGCGGGGATTTCACAGATACGCAGTATTTT	CASREFSGDFTDTQYF
.	TRBV10-2	TRBJ2-3	TRBD2	TGCGCCAGCAGCTTCCTAGCGGGGAGCACAGATACGCAGTATTTT	CASSFLAGSTDTQYF
.	TRBV6-5	TRBJ1-3	TRBD1	TGTGCCAGCAGTCCCGCGACAGGGGGTGGAAACACCATATATTTT	CASSPATGGGNTIYF
.	TRBV9	TRBJ1-2	.	TGTGCCAGCAGCGTAGGGGCTTCAGGGAACTATGGCTACACCTTC	CASSVGASGNYGYTF
.	TRBV27	TRBJ2-3	TRBD1	TGTGCCAGCAGTTTCGGGACAGGGCTCACAGATACGCAGTATTTT	CASSFGTGLTDTQYF
.	TRBV27	TRBJ2-2	TRBD2	TGTGCCAGCAGACTAGCGGGGGGCACCGGGGAGCTGTTTTTT	CASRLAGGTGELFF
.	TRBV4-1	TRBJ1-1	.	TGCGCCAGCAGCCAAGATTTCGCTGAAGCTTTCTTT	CASSQDFAEAFF
.	TRBV6-5	TRBJ1-1	TRBD1	TGTGCCAGCCTCGACAGGGTTAACACTGAAGCTTTCTTT	CASLDRVNTEAFF
.	TRBV19	TRBJ2-5	.	TGTGCCAGTAGTCCCCCCCGGTCACCACAAGAGACCCAGTACTTC	CASSPPRSPQETQYF
.	TRBV7-9	TRBJ1-6	.	TGTGCCAGCAGCGTTTCTTGGGGGACGGGGGGTTTCGATTCACCCCTCCACTTT	CASSVSWGTGGFDSPLHF
once	TRBV7-9	TRBJ2-7	.	TGTGCCAGCAGCTTTACAGGGTACGAGCAGTACTTC	CASSFTGYEQYF
.	TRBV27	TRBJ2-7	.	TGTGCCAGCAGTGGACCCATCGGAGGGCCCTCTTACGAGCAGTACTTC	CASSGPIGGPSYEQYF
.	TRBV30	TRBJ1-4	.	TGTGCCTGGAGAGGAGGGGACTTTAATGAAAAACTGTTTTTT	CAWRGGDFNEKLFF
few	TRBV4-1	TRBJ1-2	TRBD1	TGCGCCAGCAGCCAAGTAAGGGACAGTAATGGCTACACCTTC	CASSQVRDSNGYTF
.	TRBV10-1	TRBJ1-1	.	TGCGCCAGCAGTACGGGGGGGGGAACTGAAGCTTTCTTT	CASSTGGGTEAFF
few	TRBV7-3	TRBJ1-5	TRBD1	TGTGCCAGCAGCCCAAGGGACAGGGGGGCTAGCAATCAGCCCCAGCATTTT	CASSPRDRGASNQPQHF
.	TRBV19	TRBJ2-1	TRBD2	TGTGCCAGTAGTATAGTCGGACTAGCGGGATACTACAATGAGCAGTTCTTC	CASSIVGLAGYYNEQFF
few	TRBV27	TRBJ2-7	TRBD1	TGTGCCAGCAGTTTCGGACAGGGCTACGAGCAGTACTTC	CASSFGQGYEQYF